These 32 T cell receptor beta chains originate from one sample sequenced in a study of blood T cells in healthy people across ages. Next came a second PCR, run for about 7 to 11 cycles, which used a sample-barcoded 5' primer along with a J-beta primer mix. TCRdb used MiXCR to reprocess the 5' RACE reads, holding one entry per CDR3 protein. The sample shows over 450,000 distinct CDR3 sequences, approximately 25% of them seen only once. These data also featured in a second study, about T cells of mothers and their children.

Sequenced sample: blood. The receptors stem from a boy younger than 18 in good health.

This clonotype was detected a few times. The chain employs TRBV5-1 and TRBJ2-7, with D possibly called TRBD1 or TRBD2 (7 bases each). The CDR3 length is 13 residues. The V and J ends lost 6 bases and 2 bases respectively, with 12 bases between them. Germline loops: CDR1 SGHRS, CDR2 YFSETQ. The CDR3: CASTPGGAYEQYF. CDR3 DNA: TGCGCCAGCACCCCAGGGGGGGCCTACGAGCAGTACTTC.

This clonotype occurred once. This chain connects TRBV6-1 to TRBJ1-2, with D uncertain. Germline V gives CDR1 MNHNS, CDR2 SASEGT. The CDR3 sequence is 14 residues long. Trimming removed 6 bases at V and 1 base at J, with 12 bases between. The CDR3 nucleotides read TGTGCCAGCAGGGACTTCATCCGTAACTATGGCTACACCTTC. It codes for CASRDFIRNYGYTF.

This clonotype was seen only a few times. The CDR3 loop reads CASSQEQGAEKLFF. CDR3 DNA: TGCGCCAGCAGCCAAGAACAGGGGGCTGAAAAACTGTTTTTT. The chain joins TRBV4-3 to TRBJ1-4, with 9 bases matching TRBD1. CDR1 is LGHNA and CDR2 is YSLEER in the germline V gene. The CDR3 totals 14 residues. The ends lost 0 bases at V and 7 bases at J; junction bases unmatched: 0.

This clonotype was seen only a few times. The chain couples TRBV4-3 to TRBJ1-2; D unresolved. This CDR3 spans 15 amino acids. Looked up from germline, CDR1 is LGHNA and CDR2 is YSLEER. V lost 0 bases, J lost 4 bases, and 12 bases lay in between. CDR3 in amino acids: CASSQDLTASYGYTF. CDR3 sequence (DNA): TGCGCCAGCAGCCAAGATTTAACAGCCTCCTATGGCTACACCTTC.

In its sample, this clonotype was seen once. The CDR3 DNA reads TGTGCCAGCTCTTTCCGGGGGCGGACTGAAGCTTTCTTT. The encoded protein is CASSFRGRTEAFF. The J gene is TRBJ1-1, the V gene TRBV28, with D tentatively TRBD1 (6 bases). Trimming stripped 8 bases from V and 5 bases from J, with 15 bases between. The CDR3 spans 13 residues. Germline CDR1 reads MDHEN; CDR2 reads SYDVKM.

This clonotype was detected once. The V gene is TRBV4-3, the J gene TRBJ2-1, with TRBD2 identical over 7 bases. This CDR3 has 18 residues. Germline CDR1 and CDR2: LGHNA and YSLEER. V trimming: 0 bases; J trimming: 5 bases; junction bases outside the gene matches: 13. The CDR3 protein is CASSQDSGGSQPHNEQFF. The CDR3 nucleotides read TGCGCCAGCAGCCAAGATTCGGGGGGTTCCCAACCTCACAATGAGCAGTTCTTC.

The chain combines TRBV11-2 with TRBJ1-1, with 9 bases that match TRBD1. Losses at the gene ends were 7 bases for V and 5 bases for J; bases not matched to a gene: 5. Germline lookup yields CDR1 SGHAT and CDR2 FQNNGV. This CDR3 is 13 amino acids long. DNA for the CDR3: TGTGCCAGCAACTCACAGGGGGCGACTGAAGCTTTCTTT. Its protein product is CASNSQGATEAFF. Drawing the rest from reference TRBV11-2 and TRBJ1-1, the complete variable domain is EAGVAQSPRYKIIEKRQSVAFWCNPISGHATLYWYQQILGQGPKLLIQFQNNGVVDDSQLPKDRFSAERLKGVDSTLKIQPAKLEDSAVYLCASNSQGATEAFFGQGTRLTVV.

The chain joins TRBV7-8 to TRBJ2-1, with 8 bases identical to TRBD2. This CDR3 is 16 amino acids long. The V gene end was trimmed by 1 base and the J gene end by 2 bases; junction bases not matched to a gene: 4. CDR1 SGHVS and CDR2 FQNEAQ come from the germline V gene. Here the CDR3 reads CASSLEAGGTYNEQFF. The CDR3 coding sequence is TGTGCCAGCAGCTTAGAGGCGGGAGGAACCTACAATGAGCAGTTCTTC.

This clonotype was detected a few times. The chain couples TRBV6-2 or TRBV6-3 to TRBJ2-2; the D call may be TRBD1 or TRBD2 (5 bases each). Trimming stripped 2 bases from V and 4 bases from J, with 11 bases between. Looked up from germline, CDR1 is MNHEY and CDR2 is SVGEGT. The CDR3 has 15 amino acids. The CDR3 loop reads CASSYGTWGTGELFF. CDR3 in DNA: TGTGCCAGCAGTTACGGGACCTGGGGCACCGGGGAGCTGTTTTTT.

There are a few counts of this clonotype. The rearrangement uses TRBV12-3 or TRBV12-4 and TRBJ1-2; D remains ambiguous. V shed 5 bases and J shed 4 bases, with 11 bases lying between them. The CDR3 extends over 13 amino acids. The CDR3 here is CASSPRTVYGYTF. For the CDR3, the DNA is TGTGCCAGCAGTCCAAGGACTGTCTATGGCTACACCTTC.

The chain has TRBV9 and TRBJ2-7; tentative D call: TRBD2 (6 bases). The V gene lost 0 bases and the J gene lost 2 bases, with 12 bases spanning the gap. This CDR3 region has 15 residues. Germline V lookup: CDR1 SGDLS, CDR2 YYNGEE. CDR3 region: CASSVATGLAYEQYF. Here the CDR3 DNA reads TGTGCCAGCAGCGTAGCTACGGGACTGGCCTACGAGCAGTACTTC.

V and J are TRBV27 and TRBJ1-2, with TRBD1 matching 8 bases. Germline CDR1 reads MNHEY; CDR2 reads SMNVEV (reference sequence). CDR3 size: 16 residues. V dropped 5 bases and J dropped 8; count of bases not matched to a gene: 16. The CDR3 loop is CASSRNRQGTKAGYTF. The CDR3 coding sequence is TGTGCCAGCAGTCGTAACAGACAGGGGACAAAAGCGGGCTACACCTTC.

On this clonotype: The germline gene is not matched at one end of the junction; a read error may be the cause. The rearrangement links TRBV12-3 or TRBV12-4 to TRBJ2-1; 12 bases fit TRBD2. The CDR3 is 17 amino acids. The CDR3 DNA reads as TGTGCCAGCAGTTCACCAACAGGACTAGCGGGAAGCAATGAGCAGCTCTTC. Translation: CASSSPTGLAGSNEQLF.

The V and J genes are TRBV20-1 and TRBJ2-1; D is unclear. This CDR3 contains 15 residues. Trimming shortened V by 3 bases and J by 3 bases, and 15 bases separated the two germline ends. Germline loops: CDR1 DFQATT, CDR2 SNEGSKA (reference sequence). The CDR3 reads CSARKGEILYNEQFF. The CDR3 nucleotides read TGCAGTGCTAGGAAGGGTGAGATACTCTACAATGAGCAGTTCTTC.

The CDR3 here is CASSEWTSETGNEQFF. CDR3 DNA sequence: TGTGCCAGCAGTGAATGGACTAGCGAAACGGGGAATGAGCAGTTCTTC. The chain couples TRBV2 to TRBJ2-1, with 9 bases fitting TRBD2. The junction had 9 bases not matched to a gene; V was cut back by 2 bases and J by 7 bases. From germline, CDR1 is SNHLY and CDR2 FYNNEI. This CDR3 has 16 amino acids.

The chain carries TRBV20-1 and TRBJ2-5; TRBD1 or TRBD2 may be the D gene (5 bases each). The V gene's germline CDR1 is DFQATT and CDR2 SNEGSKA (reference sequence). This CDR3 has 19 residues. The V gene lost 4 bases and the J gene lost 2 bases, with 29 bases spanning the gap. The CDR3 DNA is TGCAGTGCTACAAACCCCGGCAGGGTCTCCTGGTGGGGGCAAGAGACCCAGTACTTC. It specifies CSATNPGRVSWWGQETQYF.

CDR3 DNA sequence: TGTGCCAGCAGTTACAAGGGACTAGCGGGGAGCTCCTACAATGAGCAGTTCTTC. Amino acid sequence: CASSYKGLAGSSYNEQFF. V usage is TRBV6-5 and J usage is TRBJ2-1; 13 bases agree with TRBD2. The germline V gene has CDR1 MNHEY and CDR2 SVGAGI. V gave up 2 bases and J gave up 0 bases; unmatched junction bases: 4. The CDR3 runs to 18 residues.

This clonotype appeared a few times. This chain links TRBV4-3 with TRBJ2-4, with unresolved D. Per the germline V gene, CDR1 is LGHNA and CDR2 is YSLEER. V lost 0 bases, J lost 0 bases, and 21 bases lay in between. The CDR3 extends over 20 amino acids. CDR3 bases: TGCGCCAGCAGCCAAGAAGACGTATCGAACTTCCCGTTAGCCAAAAACATTCAGTACTTC. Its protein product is CASSQEDVSNFPLAKNIQYF.

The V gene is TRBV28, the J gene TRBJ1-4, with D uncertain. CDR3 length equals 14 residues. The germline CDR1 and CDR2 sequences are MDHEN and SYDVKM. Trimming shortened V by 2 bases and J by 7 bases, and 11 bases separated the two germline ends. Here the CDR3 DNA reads TGTGCCAGCAGTTTAGGGCAATCGCCTGAAAAACTGTTTTTT. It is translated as CASSLGQSPEKLFF.

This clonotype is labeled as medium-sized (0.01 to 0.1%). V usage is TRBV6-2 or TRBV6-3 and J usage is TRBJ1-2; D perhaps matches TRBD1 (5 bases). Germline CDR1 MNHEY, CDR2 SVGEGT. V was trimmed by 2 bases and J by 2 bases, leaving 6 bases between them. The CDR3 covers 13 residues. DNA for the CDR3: TGTGCCAGCAGTTACCGGGACAACTATGGCTACACCTTC. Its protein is CASSYRDNYGYTF.

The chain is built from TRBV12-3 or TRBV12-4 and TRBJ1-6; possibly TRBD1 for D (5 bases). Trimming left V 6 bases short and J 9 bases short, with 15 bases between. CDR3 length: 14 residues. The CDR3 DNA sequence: TGTGCCAGCAGCCTTGTTGGGGGAAGTTCACCCCTCCACTTT. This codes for CASSLVGGSSPLHF.

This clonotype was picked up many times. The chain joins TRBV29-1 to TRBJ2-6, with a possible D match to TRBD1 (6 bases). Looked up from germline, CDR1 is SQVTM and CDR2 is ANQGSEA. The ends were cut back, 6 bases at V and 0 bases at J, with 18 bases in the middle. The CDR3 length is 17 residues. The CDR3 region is CSVLWTVPSSGANVLTF. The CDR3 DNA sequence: TGCAGCGTCCTATGGACAGTCCCGAGCTCTGGGGCCAACGTCCTGACTTTC.

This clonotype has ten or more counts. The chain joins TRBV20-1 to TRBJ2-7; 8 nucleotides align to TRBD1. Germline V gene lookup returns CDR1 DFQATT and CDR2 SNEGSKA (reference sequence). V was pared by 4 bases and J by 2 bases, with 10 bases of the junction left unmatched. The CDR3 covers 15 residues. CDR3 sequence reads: CSATAGDRTTYEQYF. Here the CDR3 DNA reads TGCAGTGCTACCGCCGGGGACAGGACAACCTACGAGCAGTACTTC.

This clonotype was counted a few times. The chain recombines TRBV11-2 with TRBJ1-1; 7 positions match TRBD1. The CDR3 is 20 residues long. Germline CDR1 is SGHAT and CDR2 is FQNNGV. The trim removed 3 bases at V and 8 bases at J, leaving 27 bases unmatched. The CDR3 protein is CASSFPNLGKVEQGNLEAFF. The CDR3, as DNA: TGTGCCAGCAGCTTCCCAAATCTGGGGAAAGTCGAACAGGGGAATCTCGAAGCTTTCTTT.

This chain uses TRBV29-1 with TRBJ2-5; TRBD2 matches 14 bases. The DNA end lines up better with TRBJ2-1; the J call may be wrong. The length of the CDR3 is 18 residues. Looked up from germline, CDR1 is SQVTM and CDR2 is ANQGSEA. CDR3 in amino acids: CSVSKEGTSGGVYNEQFF. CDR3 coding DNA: TGCAGCGTTTCAAAAGAAGGGACTAGCGGGGGAGTGTACAATGAGCAGTTCTTC.

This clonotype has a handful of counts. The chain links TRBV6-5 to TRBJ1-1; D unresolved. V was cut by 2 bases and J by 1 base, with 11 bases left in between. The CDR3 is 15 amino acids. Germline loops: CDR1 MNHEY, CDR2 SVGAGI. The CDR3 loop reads CASSYEPRSNTEAFF. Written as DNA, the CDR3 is TGTGCCAGCAGTTACGAACCGCGCTCGAACACTGAAGCTTTCTTT.

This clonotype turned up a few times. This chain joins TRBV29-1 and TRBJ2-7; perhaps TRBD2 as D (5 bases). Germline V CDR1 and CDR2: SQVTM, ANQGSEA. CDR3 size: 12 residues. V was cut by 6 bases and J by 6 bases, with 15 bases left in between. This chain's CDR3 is CSVPGDGGEQYF. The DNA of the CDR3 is TGCAGCGTCCCGGGTGATGGAGGCGAGCAGTACTTC.

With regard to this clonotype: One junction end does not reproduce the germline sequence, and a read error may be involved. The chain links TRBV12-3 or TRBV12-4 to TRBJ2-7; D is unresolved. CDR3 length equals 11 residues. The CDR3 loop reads CTSSPNYEQYF. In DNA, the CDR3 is TGTACCAGCAGCCCTAACTACGAGCAGTACTTC.

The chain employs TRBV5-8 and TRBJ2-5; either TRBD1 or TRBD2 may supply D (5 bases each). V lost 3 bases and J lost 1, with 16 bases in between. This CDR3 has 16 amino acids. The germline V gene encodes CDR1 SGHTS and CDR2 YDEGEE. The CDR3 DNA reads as TGTGCCAGCAGCTCGGGGACGGCGACCGGCCAAGAGACCCAGTACTTC. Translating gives CASSSGTATGQETQYF.

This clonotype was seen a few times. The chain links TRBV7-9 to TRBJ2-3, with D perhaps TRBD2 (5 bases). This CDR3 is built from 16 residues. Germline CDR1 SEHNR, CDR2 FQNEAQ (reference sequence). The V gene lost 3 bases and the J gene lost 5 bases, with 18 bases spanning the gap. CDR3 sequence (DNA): TGTGCCAGCAGCTTGGCGGGTGGGGTCCTCGGAGATACGCAGTATTTT. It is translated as CASSLAGGVLGDTQYF.

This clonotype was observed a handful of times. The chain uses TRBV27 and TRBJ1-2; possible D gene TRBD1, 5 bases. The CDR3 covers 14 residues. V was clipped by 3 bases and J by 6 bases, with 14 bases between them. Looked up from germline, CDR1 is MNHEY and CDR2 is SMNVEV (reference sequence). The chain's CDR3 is CASSFSSVGDGYTF. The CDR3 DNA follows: TGTGCCAGCAGTTTTTCGTCGGTAGGGGATGGCTACACCTTC.

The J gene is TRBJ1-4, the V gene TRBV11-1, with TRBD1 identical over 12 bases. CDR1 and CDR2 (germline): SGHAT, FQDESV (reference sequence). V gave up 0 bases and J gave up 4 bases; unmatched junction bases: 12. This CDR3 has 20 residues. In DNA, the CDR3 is TGTGCCAGCAGCTTAGCGCGCCTCGGGACAGGGGGCTCGGGTAATGAAAAACTGTTTTTT. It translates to CASSLARLGTGGSGNEKLFF.